This TCR beta chain was sequenced for a study of T cell responses to AZD1222 COVID-19 vaccine. CDR3 length: 15 residues. Germline-derived CDR1 and CDR2 are LGHDT and YNNKEL (reference sequence). The V gene lost 1 base and the J gene lost 2 bases, with 9 bases spanning the gap. Sequencing was performed with immunoSEQ multiplex PCR; in TCRdb, only in-frame clones are kept and a portion is missing. This sample has 80,000 to 130,000 clones, with around nine tenths found just once. The J gene is TRBJ1-5, the V gene TRBV3-1 (or the pseudogene TRBV3-2); D possibly corresponds to TRBD1 (5 bases). The input for sequencing was peripheral blood, taken on day 0 of AZD1222 vaccination. This sequence originates from an adult in good health. CDR3 protein: CASSQGDVGNQPQHF. The CDR3, as DNA: TGTGCCAGCAGCCAAGGGGACGTGGGCAATCAGCCCCAGCATTTT.